One and the same sample provided the 29 T cell receptor beta chains below, sequenced in a study of identical twins. One entry per CDR3 protein results from TCRdb running MiXCR on the 5' RACE reads. The sample has 210,000 or so distinct CDR3 sequences, roughly 7.5% seen once; the top ten hold about 2%. This sample was also put to use in a study of yellow fever vaccine responses in identical twins.

Sequenced material: memory (CD45RO+) T cells sorted from blood. Receptors originate from a woman aged 18-35 years in good health.

The rearrangement links TRBV7-8 to TRBJ1-2; D not certain. The CDR3 has 13 residues. Trimming removed 3 bases at V and 7 bases at J, with 12 bases between. Germline CDR1 reads SGHVS; CDR2 reads FQNEAQ. The CDR3 is CASSFLDASGYTF. For the CDR3, the DNA is TGTGCCAGCAGCTTTTTGGACGCATCTGGCTACACCTTC.

This clonotype was seen many times. The gene calls are TRBV7-9 and TRBJ1-1, with D perhaps matching TRBD1 (5 bases). CDR1 and CDR2 (germline): SEHNR, FQNEAQ (reference sequence). This CDR3 is 15 amino acids long. V was cut by 8 bases and J by 3 bases, with 19 bases left in between. The CDR3 spells CASLIWGRSDTEAFF. In nucleotides, the CDR3 is TGTGCCAGCCTTATTTGGGGACGGAGCGACACTGAAGCTTTCTTT.

The J gene is TRBJ2-5, the V gene TRBV6-1; TRBD1 agrees at 7 bases. Losses at the gene ends were 5 bases for V and 4 bases for J; bases not matched to a gene: 7. This CDR3 has 14 residues. Germline V gene lookup returns CDR1 MNHNS and CDR2 SASEGT. Here the CDR3 DNA reads TGTGCCAGCAGTAGGTCTTCAGGGGGAGAGACCCAGTACTTC. Translating gives CASSRSSGGETQYF.

V and J are TRBV24-1 and TRBJ2-3, with D maybe TRBD1 (5 bases). V was trimmed by 4 bases and J by 1 base, leaving 14 bases between them. Germline V lookup: CDR1 KGHDR, CDR2 SFDVKD. CDR3 size: 16 residues. The CDR3: CATSDHQGRGTDTQYF. The CDR3 DNA reads as TGTGCCACCAGTGACCATCAGGGTAGGGGCACAGATACGCAGTATTTT.

This clonotype has a count of ten or more. V gene TRBV5-1 combines with J gene TRBJ2-1, with 8 bases that match TRBD1. The CDR3 covers 14 residues. The germline CDR1 and CDR2 sequences are SGHRS and YFSETQ. The junction had 3 bases not matched to a gene; V was cut back by 0 bases and J by 7 bases. The CDR3 DNA sequence: TGCGCCAGCAGCTTGGTTCAGGGGGCGAATGAGCAGTTCTTC. Its protein is CASSLVQGANEQFF. Using reference TRBV5-1 and TRBJ2-1 for the parts outside the CDR3, the full variable domain is KAGVTQTPRYLIKTRGQQVTLSCSPISGHRSVSWYQQTPGQGLQFLFEYFSETQRNKGNFPGRFSGRQFSNSRSEMNVSTLELGDSALYLCASSLVQGANEQFFGPGTRLTVL.

V gene TRBV18 combines with J gene TRBJ1-5; TRBD1 matches 11 bases. Losses at the gene ends were 5 bases for V and 6 bases for J; bases not matched to a gene: 6. The CDR3 is 15 amino acids. Germline V gene sequence: CDR1 KGHSH, CDR2 LQKENI. The CDR3 DNA reads TGTGCCAGCTCAATCGGACAGGGGGCTGGTCAGCCCCAGCATTTT. It specifies CASSIGQGAGQPQHF.

The chain employs TRBV6-1 and TRBJ1-5, with D perhaps TRBD1 (6 bases). V dropped 5 bases and J dropped 3 bases, with 14 bases sitting between them. CDR3 length equals 15 residues. CDR1 MNHNS and CDR2 SASEGT come from the germline V gene. The CDR3 DNA sequence: TGTGCCAGCAGTCGTCCCGGACAGATCAATCAGCCCCAGCATTTT. Encoded protein: CASSRPGQINQPQHF.

As regards this clonotype: This may be a read error: a much more frequent sequence differs by one nucleotide. CDR3 region: CASSLGREGLSYQQYF. The CDR3 DNA sequence: TGTGCCAGCAGTTTAGGGAGGGAGGGCCTCTCCTACCAGCAGTACTTC. The V call is TRBV27, the J call TRBJ2-7; 7 bases fit TRBD2. CDR3 size: 16 residues. Looked up from germline, CDR1 is MNHEY and CDR2 is SMNVEV (reference sequence).

This clonotype was observed a few times. The rearrangement links TRBV7-2 to TRBJ2-3, with a tentative D call TRBD2 (5 bases). CDR1 is SGHTA, CDR2 FQGNSA, per germline. V was cut by 2 bases and J by 6 bases, with 9 bases left in between. The length of the CDR3 is 13 residues. CDR3 amino acids: CASSLRGWDTQYF. CDR3 sequence (DNA): TGTGCCAGCAGCTTACGGGGATGGGATACGCAGTATTTT.

This clonotype appeared many times. The V call is TRBV7-2, the J call TRBJ2-3; 11 bases map to TRBD2. The CDR3 is made up of 14 amino acids. The junction had 6 bases not matched to a gene; V was cut back by 5 bases and J by 8 bases. Germline CDR1 reads SGHTA; CDR2 reads FQGNSA. For the CDR3, the DNA is TGTGCCAGCAGCCCCAATAGCGGGGGGGGTACGCAGTATTTT. It translates to CASSPNSGGGTQYF. The full variable domain, with the rest looked up from reference TRBV7-2 and TRBJ2-3, is GAGVSQSPSNKVTEKGKDVELRCDPISGHTALYWYRQSLGQGLEFLIYFQGNSAPDKSGLPSDRFSAERTGGSVSTLTIQRTQQEDSAVYLCASSPNSGGGTQYFGPGTRLTVL.

This clonotype was detected a few times. This rearrangement joins TRBV10-3 to TRBJ2-2; D gene ambiguous. The CDR3 loop spans 14 amino acids. Trimming shortened V by 3 bases and J by 1 base, and 6 bases separated the two germline ends. Germline V gene data show CDR1 as ENHRY and CDR2 as SYGVKD. CDR3 sequence: CAISDSWNTGELFF. The CDR3 DNA follows: TGTGCCATCAGTGACAGCTGGAACACCGGGGAGCTGTTTTTT.

This clonotype was observed many times. This sequence joins TRBV5-1 and TRBJ2-7; 9 bases map to TRBD2. The V gene's germline CDR1 is SGHRS and CDR2 YFSETQ. The CDR3 runs 13 residues. Unmatched junction bases numbered 3, after V lost 1 base and J lost 7 bases. This CDR3 reads CASSLNSGREQYF. The CDR3 nucleotides are TGCGCCAGCAGCTTGAATAGCGGGAGAGAGCAGTACTTC.

This clonotype has only a few counts. The chain has TRBV7-9 and TRBJ1-1; D possibly corresponds to TRBD1 (6 bases). Per germline, CDR1 SEHNR and CDR2 FQNEAQ (reference sequence). Trimming stripped 5 bases from V and 4 bases from J, with 8 bases between. The CDR3 contains 12 residues. CDR3 sequence reads: CASSQDSTEAFF. The CDR3 DNA follows: TGTGCCAGCAGCCAGGACAGCACTGAAGCTTTCTTT.

This clonotype was counted ten times or more. J is TRBJ1-1 and V is TRBV28; D might be TRBD1 (5 bases). This CDR3 region has 14 residues. Germline loops: CDR1 MDHEN, CDR2 SYDVKM. V lost 1 base and J lost 1, with 7 bases in between. The CDR3 region has the DNA TGTGCCAGCAGTTTATTTCAGGGGAACACTGAAGCTTTCTTT. It encodes CASSLFQGNTEAFF.

The table lists this clonotype with many counts. V usage is TRBV12-3 or TRBV12-4 and J usage is TRBJ1-5, with D uncertain. The CDR3 is 16 amino acids. Trimming removed 1 base at V and 4 bases at J, with 14 bases between. In DNA form, the CDR3 reads TGTGCCAGCAGTTTAGGACTAGGACGGACGAATCAGCCCCAGCATTTT. This sequence encodes CASSLGLGRTNQPQHF.

J is TRBJ2-2 and V is TRBV6-1; perhaps TRBD1 as D (5 bases). The CDR3 loop spans 14 amino acids. V gave up 5 bases and J gave up 3 bases, with 10 bases separating them. The germline CDR1 and CDR2 sequences are MNHNS and SASEGT. The DNA for the CDR3 is TGTGCCAGCAGTAAGACAGTTTACACCGGGGAGCTGTTTTTT. The encoded protein is CASSKTVYTGELFF.

This clonotype was counted ten times or more. This chain connects TRBV27 to TRBJ2-5; D possibly corresponds to TRBD2 (5 bases). Deletions cut 6 bases from V and 2 bases from J, with 16 bases between. This CDR3 has 15 residues. The germline CDR1 and CDR2 sequences are MNHEY and SMNVEV (reference sequence). The CDR3 loop is CASSRDYPLQETQYF. Written as DNA, the CDR3 is TGTGCCAGCAGCCGCGACTACCCTCTTCAAGAGACCCAGTACTTC.

This clonotype has more than one count but fewer than ten. The rearrangement joins TRBV4-3 to TRBJ2-2, with D perhaps TRBD2 (6 bases). Germline V gives CDR1 LGHNA, CDR2 YSLEER. CDR3 length: 17 residues. V lost 7 bases and J 5 bases, leaving 23 bases between the germline ends. The CDR3 DNA is TGCGCCAGCACATACCGCCACGGGGGAGGATGGACCGGGGAGCTGTTTTTT. It translates to CASTYRHGGGWTGELFF.

This clonotype was seen repeatedly, ten times or more. The chain uses TRBV20-1 and TRBJ2-5; TRBD2 aligns across 7 bases. Germline CDR1 is DFQATT and CDR2 is SNEGSKA (reference sequence). V lost 3 bases and J lost 3; bases outside the gene matches: 7. The CDR3 covers 14 residues. The CDR3, as DNA: TGCAGTGCTAGCCTGTCGGGGGGAAAAGAGACCCAGTACTTC. Protein: CSASLSGGKETQYF.

The CDR3 sequence: CASSEALRQFYGYTF. The DNA for the CDR3 is TGTGCCAGCAGTGAAGCGCTTCGCCAGTTCTATGGCTACACCTTC. V and J are TRBV6-1 and TRBJ1-2; unclear D gene. The V gene lost 0 bases and the J gene lost 4 bases, with 12 bases spanning the gap. The CDR3 contains 15 residues. Germline assignment: CDR1 MNHNS and CDR2 SASEGT.

At least ten counts were recorded for this clonotype. The chain couples TRBV12-3 or TRBV12-4 to TRBJ1-5; TRBD1 is a possible D gene (6 bases). Trimming took 5 bases from V and 0 from J, leaving 11 bases between them. The CDR3 spans 15 residues. CDR3 DNA sequence: TGTGCCAGCAGTAATGGGGGGGCTAGCAATCAGCCCCAGCATTTT. Amino acid sequence: CASSNGGASNQPQHF.

CDR3 sequence: CATPPPAYF. The CDR3 bases are TGTGCCACCCCACCCCCGGCCTACTTC. The rearrangement links TRBV6-6 to TRBJ2-7, with D uncertain. This CDR3 comprises 9 residues. The V and J ends lost 10 bases and 13 bases respectively, with 14 bases between them. Germline V CDR1 and CDR2: MNHNY, SVGAGI (reference sequence).

This clonotype was observed at least ten times. The rearrangement links TRBV4-2 to TRBJ2-5, with TRBD2 matching over 16 bases. The V gene end was trimmed by 4 bases and the J gene end by 3 bases; junction bases not matched to a gene: 2. The CDR3 has 16 amino acids. Germline V gives CDR1 LGHNA, CDR2 YNFKEQ. CDR3 amino acids: CASSPGTSGGEETQYF. The CDR3, as DNA: TGTGCCAGCAGCCCCGGGACTAGCGGGGGGGAAGAGACCCAGTACTTC.

The chain combines TRBV20-1 with TRBJ2-6, with D unresolved. V lost 3 bases and J lost 4, with 13 bases in between. Germline V CDR1 and CDR2: DFQATT, SNEGSKA (reference sequence). The CDR3 extends over 15 amino acids. The CDR3: CSASIRRPGANVLTF. The CDR3 bases are TGCAGTGCTAGTATTCGCAGGCCAGGGGCCAACGTCCTGACTTTC.

This clonotype has a handful of counts. The chain recombines TRBV6-5 with TRBJ1-2, with 7 bases that match TRBD1. V gave up 7 bases and J gave up 2 bases; unmatched junction bases: 7. CDR3 length equals 14 residues. CDR1 and CDR2 from the germline V gene are MNHEY and SVGAGI. This chain's CDR3 is CASTWGQPNYGYTF. DNA for the CDR3: TGTGCCAGCACTTGGGGACAGCCCAACTATGGCTACACCTTC.

This clonotype showed up just a few times. The chain employs TRBV3-1 and TRBJ2-2, with 8 bases that match TRBD1. The V segment lost 4 bases and the J segment 0 bases; nucleotides outside the gene matches: 1. This CDR3 has 15 residues. Germline V gene data show CDR1 as LGHDT and CDR2 as YNNKEL (reference sequence). The CDR3 spells CASSPGGANTGELFF. As DNA, the CDR3 is TGTGCCAGCAGCCCAGGGGGCGCGAACACCGGGGAGCTGTTTTTT.

The chain carries TRBV20-1 and TRBJ2-1, with TRBD2 matching over 7 bases. The trim removed 6 bases at V and 4 bases at J, leaving 6 bases unmatched. Germline V gene sequence: CDR1 DFQATT, CDR2 SNEGSKA (reference sequence). The CDR3 contains 13 residues. The CDR3 is CSALSGDYNEQFF. DNA of the CDR3: TGCAGTGCCCTGAGCGGGGATTACAATGAGCAGTTCTTC.

This clonotype was seen at least ten times. This rearrangement joins TRBV7-8 to TRBJ1-5, with TRBD1 matching 9 bases. Trimming took 9 bases from V and 2 from J; bases not matched to a gene: 11. Germline V gives CDR1 SGHVS, CDR2 FQNEAQ. This CDR3 is 16 amino acids long. DNA for the CDR3: TGTGCCAGTCTCCCCCGAGGGACAGGGCGCAATCAGCCCCAGCATTTT. It yields the protein CASLPRGTGRNQPQHF. Together with reference TRBV7-8 and TRBJ1-5, the CDR3 gives the full variable domain: GAGVSQSPRYKVAKRGQDVALRCDPISGHVSLFWYQQALGQGPEFLTYFQNEAQLDKSGLPSDRFFAERPEGSVSTLKIQRTQQEDSAVYLCASLPRGTGRNQPQHFGDGTRLSIL.

This clonotype was seen ten or more times. The J gene is TRBJ2-1, the V gene TRBV20-1, with no clear D. Germline V gene lookup returns CDR1 DFQATT and CDR2 SNEGSKA (reference sequence). The CDR3 totals 15 residues. V lost 3 bases and J 3 bases, leaving 15 bases between the germline ends. The CDR3 nucleotides read TGCAGTGCTAGCAGGCCGGCTGGGGTCTACAATGAGCAGTTCTTC. Amino acids: CSASRPAGVYNEQFF.